This section outlines one T cell receptor (beta chain) sequence together with its context. Its antigen is not known. Amplification used 60 Vbeta primers and 13 Jbeta primers. Profiled with immunoSEQ multiplex PCR; TCRdb holds only in-frame clones, not every one. Among roughly 170,000 clones listed, 75% to 90% were seen once. This sample is drawn from a study of cytomegalovirus exposure and HLA in healthy donors. The study, taken as a whole, reports: Among immune exposure information, only CMV serostatus was available. A later analysis found TCR association rates differed by HLA locus, highest for DRB1 and lowest for HLA-C.

In nominal health when sampled, donors likely had unrecorded immune exposures nonetheless. CDR3 length: 16 amino acids. Germline V lookup: CDR1 MDHEN, CDR2 SYDVKM. Trimming removed 6 bases from V and 9 bases from J; junction bases left unmatched: 15. The receptor was derived from a man in his fifties or sixties in good health and CMV-seronegative. This chain links TRBV28 with TRBJ2-1, with TRBD2 identical over 9 bases. Sequenced input: PBMCs. The CDR3 DNA reads as TGTGCCAGCAGCGATATCTTAGCGGGAGACTTTGGTGAGCAGTTCTTC. Translated: CASSDILAGDFGEQFF.